This TCR beta chain came from a study of blood T cell repertoires in COVID-19. Study background: The United States, Italy and Spain were the sources of the acute and convalescent COVID-19 samples.

As handled by the study authors: Using reference gene primer amplification, nucleated cell counts were estimated. Measured with immunoSEQ multiplex PCR; TCRdb has only the in-frame clones, and not every one. D and trimming come from the DNA, and the V and J calls and clone size come from that table. This table holds some 370,000 clones, around four fifths found once. Cohort assignment relied on participant-reported clinical history. The study counted Cohort 3 donors as recovered given two negative PCRs, clearance, or symptom resolution. V lost 1 base and J 0 bases, leaving 7 bases between the germline ends. Per the germline V gene, CDR1 is GTSNPN and CDR2 is SVGIG (reference sequence). This CDR3 is 14 amino acids long.

Material: PBMCs or T cells enriched from blood (not recorded which). This receptor was taken from a woman aged 50 to 60 who had recovered from COVID-19. The rearrangement joins TRBV30 to TRBJ1-3; D remains ambiguous. The CDR3 bases are TGTGCCTGGAGTGCCACAGACTCTGGAAACACCATATATTTT. Translating it yields CAWSATDSGNTIYF.